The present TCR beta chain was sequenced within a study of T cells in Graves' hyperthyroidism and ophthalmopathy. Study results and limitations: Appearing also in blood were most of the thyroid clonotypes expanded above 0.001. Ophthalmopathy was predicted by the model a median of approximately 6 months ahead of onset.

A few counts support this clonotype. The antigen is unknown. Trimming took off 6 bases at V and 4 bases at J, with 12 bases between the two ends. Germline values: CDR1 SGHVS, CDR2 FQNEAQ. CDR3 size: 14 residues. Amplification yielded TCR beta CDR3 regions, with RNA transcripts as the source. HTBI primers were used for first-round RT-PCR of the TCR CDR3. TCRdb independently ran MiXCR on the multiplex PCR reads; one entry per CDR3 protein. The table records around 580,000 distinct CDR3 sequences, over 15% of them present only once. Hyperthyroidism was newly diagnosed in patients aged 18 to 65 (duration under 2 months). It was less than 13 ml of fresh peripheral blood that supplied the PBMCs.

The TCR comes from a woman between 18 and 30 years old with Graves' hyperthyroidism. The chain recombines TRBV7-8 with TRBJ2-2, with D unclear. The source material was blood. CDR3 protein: CASRLRILTGELFF. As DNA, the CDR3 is TGTGCCAGCAGGCTTAGAATTCTCACCGGGGAGCTGTTTTTT.